A selection of T cell receptor beta chains follows, all from one sample in a study of T cells expressing NK-cell markers. TCRdb reprocessed the 5' RACE reads, keeping one entry per CDR3 protein, no DNA. The sample's table shows about 260,000 distinct CDR3 sequences. The sequencing sample was made of blood T cells: a sorted CD56 or NKG2C T cell subset, CD4+ or CD8+ T cells, or bulk PBMC T cells (not recorded which). All receptors come from a woman between 18 and 70 years old in good health. CDR3s include the opening cysteine and the closing phenylalanine or tryptophan.

J: TRBJ1-6; V: TRBV10-3; CDR3: CAISESTGQGFSPLHF
J: TRBJ1-1; V: TRBV7-9; CDR3: CASSLRGNEAFF
J: TRBJ2-1; V: TRBV7-2; CDR3: CASSSGGRNAEQFF
J: TRBJ2-1; V: TRBV9; CDR3: CASSPDRVPPYNEQFF
J: TRBJ1-2; V: TRBV12-3/TRBV12-4; CDR3: CASSPGGTDGYTF
J: TRBJ2-1; V: TRBV11-2; CDR3: CASSLVVSTRYNEQFF
J: TRBJ2-1; V: TRBV24-1; CDR3: CATSRGGAGSSYNEQFF
J: TRBJ1-1; V: TRBV12-3/TRBV12-4; CDR3: CASSRQGPNTEAFF
J: TRBJ2-5; V: TRBV20-1; CDR3: CSASVPTRSETQYF
J: TRBJ2-3; V: TRBV12-3/TRBV12-4; CDR3: CASSFTSGGITDTQYF
J: TRBJ2-1; V: TRBV20-1; CDR3: CSQDSGRSSYNEQFF
J: TRBJ2-7; V: TRBV25-1; CDR3: CASSEAGGNEQYF
J: TRBJ2-1; V: TRBV7-2; CDR3: CASSLGFGFPSYNEQFF
J: TRBJ2-7; V: TRBV28; CDR3: CASRTGGALRGQYF
J: TRBJ2-7; V: TRBV24-1; CDR3: CATSDHPGLAGVSYEQYF
J: TRBJ1-2; V: TRBV28; CDR3: CASSSKGPNNYGYTF
J: TRBJ2-1; V: TRBV11-2; CDR3: CASSPAGLAGVYNEQFF
J: TRBJ1-1; V: TRBV4-3; CDR3: CASSQTWVSNTEAFF
J: TRBJ1-2; V: TRBV3-1; CDR3: CASSQGGHGYTF
J: TRBJ2-7; V: TRBV2; CDR3: CASSESSGTYEQYF
J: TRBJ2-1; V: TRBV11-1; CDR3: CASSLRIAYNEQFF
J: TRBJ2-7; V: TRBV18; CDR3: CASSPGTGREYEQYF
J: TRBJ1-6; V: TRBV12-3/TRBV12-4; CDR3: CASNQRGLPLHF
J: TRBJ2-3; V: TRBV12-3/TRBV12-4; CDR3: CASSYQRPTDTQYF
J: TRBJ2-7; V: TRBV7-2; CDR3: CASSPSRDSHSYEQYF
J: TRBJ1-6; V: TRBV27; CDR3: CASRDRGLLNSPLHF
J: TRBJ2-2; V: TRBV18; CDR3: CASSPPRLAGGATGELFF
J: TRBJ2-2; V: TRBV20-1; CDR3: CSAIIAGGPTGELFF
J: TRBJ2-3; V: TRBV20-1; CDR3: CSAVQPQGPIPDTQYF
J: TRBJ2-7; V: TRBV28; CDR3: CASGQGAVYEQYF
J: TRBJ1-2; V: TRBV20-1; CDR3: CNARGQNINNYGYTF
J: TRBJ2-4; V: TRBV2; CDR3: CASSGDRPIQYF
J: TRBJ2-3; V: TRBV29-1; CDR3: CSVGDRGTTDTQYF
J: TRBJ2-1; V: TRBV5-1; CDR3: CASSLGGGSSYNEQFF
J: TRBJ2-6; V: TRBV12-3/TRBV12-4; CDR3: CASSPPGLLGANVLTF
J: TRBJ1-5; V: TRBV20-1; CDR3: CSATLPEVEAGQPQHF
J: TRBJ1-5; V: TRBV12-3/TRBV12-4; CDR3: CASSPATGHQPQHF
J: TRBJ2-7; V: TRBV10-3; CDR3: CAISPQGGGFYEQYF
J: TRBJ2-5; V: TRBV4-3; CDR3: CASKTGETQYF
J: TRBJ2-1; V: TRBV15; CDR3: CATSRGLNSASNEQFF
J: TRBJ1-6; V: TRBV6-6; CDR3: CASSYGDSPLHF
J: TRBJ2-5; V: TRBV5-6; CDR3: CASSPDRKETQYF
J: TRBJ2-1; V: TRBV28; CDR3: CASSLWWGGEQFF
J: TRBJ2-4; V: TRBV7-2; CDR3: CASSQEPDRGRGNIQYF
J: TRBJ1-5; V: TRBV9; CDR3: CASSVGSQDQPQHF
J: TRBJ2-2; V: TRBV2; CDR3: CASSLGTGGDRELFF